This record covers a single T cell receptor (beta chain). Its specificity is not known. The data derive from a study of siplizumab effects on memory and regulatory T cells. V shed 3 bases, J shed 8 bases, and the junction held 7 bases outside the gene matches. The CDR3 runs to 15 residues. Germline V gene lookup returns CDR1 LNHDA and CDR2 SQIVND (reference sequence). Profiled with immunoSEQ multiplex PCR; TCRdb holds only in-frame clones, not every one. The table records 100,000 to 110,000 clones, approximately 94% of them present only once. Study outcomes and limitations: A minor share of alloreactive clones matched unstimulated subsets.

Material for sequencing was non-Treg CD4+ T cells sorted from blood. The TCR was taken from a human donor in good health. The V call is TRBV19, the J call TRBJ2-1; 10 bases map to TRBD2. The CDR3 loop reads CASSIQSSGSYEQFF. The DNA of the CDR3 is TGTGCCAGTAGTATCCAGTCTAGCGGGAGTTATGAGCAGTTCTTC. The variable domain in full, with the rest retrieved from reference TRBV19 and TRBJ2-1, is DGGITQSPKYLFRKEGQNVTLSCEQNLNHDAMYWYRQDPGQGLRLIYYSQIVNDFQKGDIAEGYSVSREKKESFPLTVTSAQKNPTAFYLCASSIQSSGSYEQFFGPGTRLTVL.